This T cell receptor beta chain originates from a study of T cell responses to AZD1222 COVID-19 vaccine. Study-wide context: Whether given at about 4 or about 12 weeks, second doses were pooled. Overall study findings and caveats: Increases in Spike-specific TCR breadth and depth were seen after two AZD1222 doses. The CD4 TCRs associated with vaccination extended across spike and predominated at 160-218 and 743-854. Most donors were white British and more were female, and clonal diversity was possibly underestimated.

In regard to this clone: What it recognizes is unknown.

Some clones are missing from TCRdb's copy, which holds only in-frame ones; the method was immunoSEQ multiplex PCR. The sample shows around 100,000 clones, around nine tenths of them seen only once. The CDR3 totals 15 residues. Germline CDR1 SGHRS, CDR2 YFSETQ. V was clipped by 3 bases and J by 1 base, with 13 bases between them. The chain carries TRBV5-1 and TRBJ1-1, with a possible D match to TRBD1 (5 bases). This clonotype originated in an adult in good health. Source: peripheral blood, taken on day 0 of AZD1222 vaccination. CDR3 region: CASSSLAGKNTEAFF. The CDR3 region has the DNA TGCGCCAGCAGCTCCCTCGCAGGGAAGAACACTGAAGCTTTCTTT.